The clone carrying this TCR beta chain was detected many times. The antigen remains undetermined. The V end was cut by 4 bases, the J end by 7 bases, with 17 bases between. This CDR3 contains 15 residues. Germline V gene sequence: CDR1 SGHVS, CDR2 FNYEAQ. These data are taken from a study of blood T cells in healthy people across ages. Next came a second PCR, run for about 7 to 12 cycles, which used a sample-barcoded 5' primer along with a J-beta primer mix. TCRdb ran MiXCR on the 5' RACE reads and lists one entry per CDR3 protein. The table records approximately 580,000 distinct CDR3 sequences, 24% of them present only once. General study points: Because donor CMV status was unknown, expanded clonotype changes were possibly confounded.

The sample was also linked to a second study, of T cells of mothers and their children.

This chain links TRBV7-6 with TRBJ1-3; tentative D call: TRBD1 (5 bases). Sequencing was performed on blood. The receptor was isolated from a boy younger than 18 in good health. Here the CDR3 DNA reads TGTGCCAGCAGCTCCCCGCAGGGCCTACAGAACACCATATATTTT. Protein: CASSSPQGLQNTIYF.